This passage covers 16 T cell receptor beta chains from one sample sequenced in a study of monozygotic twins with inflammatory bowel disease. TCRdb reanalyzed the 5' RACE reads, giving one entry per CDR3 protein sequence and no DNA. In all, the sample yields 140,000 to 150,000 distinct CDR3 sequences. The sequenced material came from blood. These receptors came from a human donor with ulcerative colitis or Crohn's disease, or a healthy co-twin of an affected twin (not recorded which).

The chain is built from TRBV15 and TRBJ2-7; TCRdb lists TRBD1, though no DNA is available to test this call. CDR1 and CDR2 (germline): LNHNV, YYDKDF (reference sequence). This CDR3 region has 14 residues. CDR3: CATSRERGTYEQYF.

The chain has TRBV11-2 and TRBJ2-5; TCRdb's D call of TRBD1 is untestable without DNA. In germline, CDR1 is SGHAT, CDR2 FQNNGV. This CDR3 region has 14 residues. The CDR3 loop is CASSHDRGRETQYF.

The V gene is TRBV7-2, the J gene TRBJ2-2; TCRdb's D gene call, TRBD1, goes unchecked for lack of DNA. Germline V lookup: CDR1 SGHTA, CDR2 FQGNSA. The CDR3 is 15 residues long. The chain's CDR3 is CASSLAGRGTGELFF.

The chain employs TRBV19 and TRBJ1-5. The CDR3 is 12 residues long. Germline CDR1 reads LNHDA; CDR2 reads SQIVND (reference sequence). CDR3 in amino acids: CAIGHSNQPQHF.

V is TRBV5-1 and J is TRBJ2-5; TCRdb's assignment of TRBD1 cannot be checked, as there is no DNA. The CDR3 has 14 residues. The germline CDR1 and CDR2 sequences are SGHRS and YFSETQ. This chain's CDR3 is CASSLEGAEETQYF.

J is TRBJ1-2 and V is TRBV7-9. The CDR3 has 14 residues. The V gene's germline CDR1 is SEHNR and CDR2 FQNEAQ (reference sequence). CDR3 protein: CASSLGQRLSAITF.

The chain has TRBV20-1 and TRBJ1-5; TCRdb's D call of TRBD1 is untestable without DNA. Germline CDR1 and CDR2: DFQATT and SNEGSKA (reference sequence). This CDR3 contains 15 residues. The CDR3 reads CSARVPRENNQPQHF.

The rearrangement links TRBV24-1 to TRBJ2-1; TCRdb's D call of TRBD2 is untestable without DNA. The length of the CDR3 is 16 residues. Germline CDR1 is KGHDR and CDR2 is SFDVKD. The chain's CDR3 is CATSDSAAGGRNEQFF.

CDR3 protein: CASSLYSGRNEQFF. This rearrangement joins TRBV7-3 to TRBJ2-1; without DNA, the TCRdb call of TRBD1 cannot be checked. Germline values: CDR1 SGHTA, CDR2 FQGTGA. This CDR3 spans 14 amino acids.

This rearrangement joins TRBV29-1 to TRBJ2-1. This CDR3 is built from 13 residues. Germline loops: CDR1 SQVTM, CDR2 ANQGSEA. The CDR3 is CSVDSRTYNEQFF.

The CDR3 here is CSARGLAGGFSYNEQFF. The chain couples TRBV20-1 to TRBJ2-1; as DNA is missing, the TRBD2 call by TCRdb cannot be tested. The CDR3 is 17 amino acids. Germline V gives CDR1 DFQATT, CDR2 SNEGSKA (reference sequence).

The CDR3 here is CASSPRTSFHEQYF. The chain joins TRBV3-1 to TRBJ2-7; TCRdb proposes TRBD2, but this gene call is untestable without DNA. This CDR3 contains 14 residues. Per germline, CDR1 LGHDT and CDR2 YNNKEL (reference sequence).

The genes are TRBV14 and TRBJ2-1; checking the TCRdb D call of TRBD2 is not possible without DNA. This CDR3 is built from 17 residues. Per the germline V gene, CDR1 is SGHDN and CDR2 is FVKESK. The chain's CDR3 is CASSLSLAGGAYNEQFF. The variable domain in full, completed from reference TRBV14 and TRBJ2-1, reads EAGVTQFPSHSVIEKGQTVTLRCDPISGHDNLYWYRRVMGKEIKFLLHFVKESKQDESGMPNNRFLAERTGGTYSTLKVQPAELEDSGVYFCASSLSLAGGAYNEQFFGPGTRLTVL.

V usage is TRBV28 and J usage is TRBJ2-7; TCRdb picks TRBD2, but there is no DNA to check that call. The V gene's germline CDR1 is MDHEN and CDR2 SYDVKM. The CDR3 has 17 residues. The chain's CDR3 is CASTITGSGRSSYEQYF.

The rearrangement links TRBV11-3 to TRBJ2-5; checking the TCRdb D call of TRBD2 is not possible without DNA. CDR3 length equals 16 residues. The germline gives CDR1 SGHNT, CDR2 YENEEA. CDR3 loop: CASSLGTSGREETQYF.

J is TRBJ2-7 and V is TRBV10-2; TCRdb calls TRBD1, which cannot be checked without DNA. The CDR3 loop spans 14 amino acids. CDR1 is WSHSY and CDR2 is SAAADI in the germline V gene. CDR3 amino acids: CASVTGTGGYEQYF.